The clone carrying this T cell receptor (beta chain) came up a few times. No antigen is known for it. The data belong to a study of blood T cells in healthy people across ages. General study findings and limits: The donors' CMV status was not determined, possibly confounding changes in expanded clonotypes. Researchers report that TCR beta diversity correlated strongly with naive T cell percentage.

In germline, CDR1 is LGHDT, CDR2 YNNKEL (reference sequence). The length of the CDR3 is 14 residues. Primers used in a second PCR of about 6 to 11 cycles were a sample-barcoded 5' primer and a J-beta primer mix. TCRdb passed the 5' RACE reads through MiXCR, listing each CDR3 protein once. Among around 620,000 distinct CDR3 sequences listed, 27% were seen once. Sequenced material: blood. The TCR sequence derives from a woman aged 65 to 85 in good health. The chain is built from TRBV3-1 and TRBJ2-7; the D gene is possibly TRBD1 (5 bases). The closer fit of TRBJ2-5 to the DNA end suggests the J call may be wrong. In DNA form, the CDR3 reads TGTGCCAGCAGCCAAATGGACCTCCAGGGGACCCAGTACTTC. Its protein is CASSQMDLQGTQYF.